This T cell receptor beta chain is drawn from a study of graft-versus-host responses after intestinal transplantation. In the study overall: Transplants were multivisceral, liver-intestinal, or isolated intestinal.

Note on this clone: The antigen is unknown.

Study-wide results and limits: Allografts of patients with graft-donor T cell macrochimerism showed high graft-versus-host to host-versus-graft clone ratios. GvH clonotypes were identified within recipient marrow, with a subset emerging first in ileum or blood.

Graft-derived tissue was subjected to processing to liberate intraepithelial and lamina propria lymphocytes. The repertoire was sequenced with immunoSEQ multiplex PCR; TCRdb's copy has only in-frame clones and lacks some. This sample yields some 14,000 clones, of which just under 70% are seen a single time; approximately 23% belongs to the top ten. This receptor was taken from a human patient who received an intestinal transplant, so some T cells may come from the graft donor. The sample in question was ileum tissue, obtained just over 700 days after intestinal transplantation.

DNA of the CDR3: TGTGCCAGCAGTGATGACAGGGTGGGGACCGGGGAGCTGTTTTTT. Amino acids: CASSDDRVGTGELFF. This chain connects TRBV25-1 to TRBJ2-2, with TRBD1 matching over 7 bases. Germline V gene lookup returns CDR1 MGHDK and CDR2 SYGVNS. This CDR3 is 15 amino acids long. The junction had 6 bases not matched to a gene; V was cut back by 3 bases and J by 5 bases. The full variable domain, completed using reference TRBV25-1 and TRBJ2-2, is EADIYQTPRYLVIGTGKKITLECSQTMGHDKMYWYQQDPGMELHLIHYSYGVNSTEKGDLSSESTVSRIRTEHFPLTLESARPSHTSQYLCASSDDRVGTGELFFGEGSRLTVL.